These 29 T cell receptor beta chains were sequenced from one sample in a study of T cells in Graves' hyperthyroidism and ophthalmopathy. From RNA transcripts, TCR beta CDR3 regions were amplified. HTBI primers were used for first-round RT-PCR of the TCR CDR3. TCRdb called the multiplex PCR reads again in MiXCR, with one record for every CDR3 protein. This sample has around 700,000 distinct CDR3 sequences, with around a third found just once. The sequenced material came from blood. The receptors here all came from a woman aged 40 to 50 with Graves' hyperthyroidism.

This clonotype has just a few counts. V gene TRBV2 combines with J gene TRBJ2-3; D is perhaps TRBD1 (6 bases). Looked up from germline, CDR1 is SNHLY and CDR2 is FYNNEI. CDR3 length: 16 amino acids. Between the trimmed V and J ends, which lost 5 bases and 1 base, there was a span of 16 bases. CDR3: CASSTTTQGGTDTQYF. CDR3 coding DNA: TGTGCCAGCAGTACGACAACACAGGGTGGCACAGATACGCAGTATTTT.

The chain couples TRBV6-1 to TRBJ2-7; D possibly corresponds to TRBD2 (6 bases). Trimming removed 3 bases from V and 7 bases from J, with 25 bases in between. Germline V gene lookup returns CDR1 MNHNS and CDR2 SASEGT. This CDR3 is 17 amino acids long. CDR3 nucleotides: TGTGCCAGCAGTGATGATCGACCTGGCGGGACCCGACCGGAGCAGTACTTC. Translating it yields CASSDDRPGGTRPEQYF.

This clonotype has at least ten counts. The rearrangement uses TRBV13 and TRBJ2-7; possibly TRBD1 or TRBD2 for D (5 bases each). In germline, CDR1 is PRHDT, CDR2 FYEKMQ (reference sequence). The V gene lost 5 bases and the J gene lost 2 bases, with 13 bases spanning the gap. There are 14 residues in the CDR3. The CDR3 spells CASSKRDGTYEQYF. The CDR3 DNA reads TGTGCCAGCAGCAAACGGGACGGAACCTACGAGCAGTACTTC.

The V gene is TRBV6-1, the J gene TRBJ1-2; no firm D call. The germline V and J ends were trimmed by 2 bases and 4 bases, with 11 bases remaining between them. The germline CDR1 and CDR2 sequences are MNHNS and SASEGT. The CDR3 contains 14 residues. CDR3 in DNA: TGTGCCAGCAGTGAATTTAGCGTCATCTATGGCTACACCTTC. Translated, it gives CASSEFSVIYGYTF.

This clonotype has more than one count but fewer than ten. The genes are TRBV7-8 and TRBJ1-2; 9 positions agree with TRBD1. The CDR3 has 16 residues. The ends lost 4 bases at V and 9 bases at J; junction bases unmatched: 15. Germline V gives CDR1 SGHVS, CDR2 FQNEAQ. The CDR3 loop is CASSYDFTGQGNRYTF. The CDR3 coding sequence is TGTGCCAGCAGCTACGACTTTACGGGACAGGGTAATCGCTACACCTTC.

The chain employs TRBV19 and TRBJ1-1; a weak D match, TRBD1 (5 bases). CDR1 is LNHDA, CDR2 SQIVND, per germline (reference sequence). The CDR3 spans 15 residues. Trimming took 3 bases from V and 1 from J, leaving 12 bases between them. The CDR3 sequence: CASSIGAGTNTEAFF. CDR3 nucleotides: TGTGCCAGTAGTATCGGAGCCGGGACGAACACTGAAGCTTTCTTT.

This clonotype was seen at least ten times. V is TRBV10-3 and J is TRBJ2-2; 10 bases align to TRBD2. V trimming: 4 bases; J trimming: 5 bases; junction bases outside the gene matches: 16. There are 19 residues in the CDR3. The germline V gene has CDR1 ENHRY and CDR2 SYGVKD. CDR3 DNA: TGTGCCATCAGTGCAGGGCTCGGCGCTAGCGGGAGTAGTACCGGGGAGCTGTTTTTT. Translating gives CAISAGLGASGSSTGELFF.

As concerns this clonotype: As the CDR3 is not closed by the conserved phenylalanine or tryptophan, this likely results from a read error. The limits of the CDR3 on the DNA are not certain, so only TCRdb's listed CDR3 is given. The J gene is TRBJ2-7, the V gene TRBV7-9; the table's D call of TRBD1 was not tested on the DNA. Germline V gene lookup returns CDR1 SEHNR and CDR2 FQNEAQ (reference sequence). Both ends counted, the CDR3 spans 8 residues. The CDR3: CASSSGDR.

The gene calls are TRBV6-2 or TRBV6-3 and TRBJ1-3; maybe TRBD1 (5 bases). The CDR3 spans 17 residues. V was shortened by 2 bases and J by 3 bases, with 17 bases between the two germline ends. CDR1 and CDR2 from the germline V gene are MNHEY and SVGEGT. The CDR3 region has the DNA TGTGCCAGCAGTTACCCGCTTAAGGGACCAAATGGAAACACCATATATTTT. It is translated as CASSYPLKGPNGNTIYF.

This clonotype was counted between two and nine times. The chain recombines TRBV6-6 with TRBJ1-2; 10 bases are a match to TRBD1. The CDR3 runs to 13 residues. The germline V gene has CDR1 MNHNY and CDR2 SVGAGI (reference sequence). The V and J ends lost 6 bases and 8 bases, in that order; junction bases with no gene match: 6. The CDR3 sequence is CASSQGTGEGYTF. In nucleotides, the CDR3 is TGTGCCAGCAGCCAAGGGACAGGGGAAGGCTACACCTTC.

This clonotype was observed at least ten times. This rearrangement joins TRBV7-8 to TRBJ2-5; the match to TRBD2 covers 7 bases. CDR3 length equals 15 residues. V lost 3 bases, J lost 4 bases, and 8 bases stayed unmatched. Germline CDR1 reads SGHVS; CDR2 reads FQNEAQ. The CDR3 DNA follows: TGTGCCAGCAGCTTCCAGGGAGGGGACCGAGAGACCCAGTACTTC. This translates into CASSFQGGDRETQYF.

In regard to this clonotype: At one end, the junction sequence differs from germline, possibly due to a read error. The CDR3 DNA is TGTGCCAGCAGTTATTTGCGGCAGAAGTTTAACTATGACTACACCTTC. This encodes CASSYLRQKFNYDYTF. The chain employs TRBV10-3 and TRBJ1-2; D gene ambiguous. CDR3 length equals 16 residues. Germline V CDR1 and CDR2: ENHRY, SYGVKD.

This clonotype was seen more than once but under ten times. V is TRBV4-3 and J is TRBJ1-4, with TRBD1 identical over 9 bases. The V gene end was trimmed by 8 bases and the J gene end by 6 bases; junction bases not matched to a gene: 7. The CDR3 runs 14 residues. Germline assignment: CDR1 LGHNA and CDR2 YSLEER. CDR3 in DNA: TGCGCCAGCCAAGCGCGGGACAGGGATGAAAAACTGTTTTTT. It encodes CASQARDRDEKLFF.

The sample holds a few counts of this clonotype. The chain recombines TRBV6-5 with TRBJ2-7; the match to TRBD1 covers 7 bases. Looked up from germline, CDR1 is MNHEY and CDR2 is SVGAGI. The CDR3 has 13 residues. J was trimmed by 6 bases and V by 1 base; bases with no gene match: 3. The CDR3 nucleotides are TGTGCCAGCAGTTACTACAGGGGCGCCGAGCAGTACTTC. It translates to CASSYYRGAEQYF.

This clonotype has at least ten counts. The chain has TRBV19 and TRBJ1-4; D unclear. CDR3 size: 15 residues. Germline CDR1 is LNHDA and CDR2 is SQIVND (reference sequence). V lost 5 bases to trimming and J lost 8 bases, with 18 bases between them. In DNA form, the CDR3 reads TGTGCCAGTAGTGCCCTGACAAGGGTAGGGGAAAAACTGTTTTTT. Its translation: CASSALTRVGEKLFF.

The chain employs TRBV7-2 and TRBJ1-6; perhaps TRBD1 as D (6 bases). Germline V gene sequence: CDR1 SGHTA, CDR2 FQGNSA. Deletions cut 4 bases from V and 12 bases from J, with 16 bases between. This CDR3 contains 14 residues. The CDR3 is CASSSPQGQGPLHF. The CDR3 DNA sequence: TGTGCCAGCAGCTCACCGCAGGGACAAGGACCCCTCCACTTT.

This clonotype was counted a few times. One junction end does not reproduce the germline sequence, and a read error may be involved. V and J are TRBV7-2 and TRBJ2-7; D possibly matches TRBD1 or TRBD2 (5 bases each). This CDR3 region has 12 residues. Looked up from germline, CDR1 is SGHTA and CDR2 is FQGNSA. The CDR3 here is CASSRDQIEQYF. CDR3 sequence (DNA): TGCGCCAGCAGCCGGGACCAGATTGAGCAGTACTTC. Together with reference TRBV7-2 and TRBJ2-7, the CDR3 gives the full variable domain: GAGVSQSPSNKVTEKGKDVELRCDPISGHTALYWYRQSLGQGLEFLIYFQGNSAPDKSGLPSDRFSAERTGGSVSTLTIQRTQQEDSAVYLCASSRDQIEQYFGPGTRLTVT.

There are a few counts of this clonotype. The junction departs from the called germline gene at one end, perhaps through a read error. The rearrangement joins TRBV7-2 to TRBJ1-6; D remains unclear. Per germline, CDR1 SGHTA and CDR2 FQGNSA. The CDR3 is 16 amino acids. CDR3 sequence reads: CASSQAALAENSPLHF. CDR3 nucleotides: TGCGCCAGCAGCCAAGCAGCCTTGGCAGAGAATTCACCCCTCCACTTT.

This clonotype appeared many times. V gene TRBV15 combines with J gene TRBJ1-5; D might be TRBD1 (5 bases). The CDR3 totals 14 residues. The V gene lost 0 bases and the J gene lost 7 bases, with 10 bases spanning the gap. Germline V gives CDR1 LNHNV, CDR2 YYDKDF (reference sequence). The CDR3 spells CATSRDKGYQPQHF. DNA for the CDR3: TGTGCCACCAGCAGAGATAAGGGGTACCAGCCCCAGCATTTT. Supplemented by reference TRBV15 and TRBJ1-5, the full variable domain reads DAMVIQNPRYQVTQFGKPVTLSCSQTLNHNVMYWYQQKSSQAPKLLFHYYDKDFNNEADTPDNFQSRRPNTSFCFLDIRSPGLGDTAMYLCATSRDKGYQPQHFGDGTRLSIL.

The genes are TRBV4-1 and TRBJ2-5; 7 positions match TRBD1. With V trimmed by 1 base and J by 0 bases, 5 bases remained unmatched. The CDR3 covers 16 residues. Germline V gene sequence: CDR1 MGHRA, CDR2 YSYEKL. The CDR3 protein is CASSQVGQPYQETQYF. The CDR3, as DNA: TGCGCCAGCAGCCAAGTGGGACAGCCTTACCAAGAGACCCAGTACTTC.

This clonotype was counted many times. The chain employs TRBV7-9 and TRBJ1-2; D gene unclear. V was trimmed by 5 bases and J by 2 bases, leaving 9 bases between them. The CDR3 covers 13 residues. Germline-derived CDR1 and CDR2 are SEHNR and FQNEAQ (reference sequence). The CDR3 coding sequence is TGTGCCAGCAGCCAAGTCGAGAACTATGGCTACACCTTC. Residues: CASSQVENYGYTF.

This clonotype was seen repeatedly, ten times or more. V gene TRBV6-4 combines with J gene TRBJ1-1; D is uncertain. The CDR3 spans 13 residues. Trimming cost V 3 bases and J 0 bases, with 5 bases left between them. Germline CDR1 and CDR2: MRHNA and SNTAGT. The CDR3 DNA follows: TGTGCCAGCAGTGAGGATATGAACACTGAAGCTTTCTTT. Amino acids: CASSEDMNTEAFF.

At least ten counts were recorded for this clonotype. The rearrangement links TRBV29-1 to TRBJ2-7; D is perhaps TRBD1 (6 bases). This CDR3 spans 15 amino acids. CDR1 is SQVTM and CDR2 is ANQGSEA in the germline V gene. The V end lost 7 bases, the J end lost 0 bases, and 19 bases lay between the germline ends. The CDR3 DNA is TGCAGCGCAATTCTACAGGGCCTGAGCTCCTACGAGCAGTACTTC. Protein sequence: CSAILQGLSSYEQYF.

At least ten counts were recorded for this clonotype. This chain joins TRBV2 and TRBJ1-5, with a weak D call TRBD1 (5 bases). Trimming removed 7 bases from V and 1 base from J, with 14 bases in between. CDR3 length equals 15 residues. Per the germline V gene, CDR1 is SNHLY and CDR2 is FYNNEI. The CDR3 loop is CASTGQGLSNQPQHF. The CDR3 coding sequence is TGTGCCAGCACGGGTCAGGGATTGAGCAATCAGCCCCAGCATTTT.

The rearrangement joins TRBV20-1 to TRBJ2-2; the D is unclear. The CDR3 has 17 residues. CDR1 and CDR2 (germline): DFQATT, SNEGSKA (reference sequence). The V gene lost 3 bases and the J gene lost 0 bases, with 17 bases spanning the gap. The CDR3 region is CSASSLPSYANTGELFF. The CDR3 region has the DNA TGCAGTGCTAGTTCCCTCCCGAGCTACGCGAACACCGGGGAGCTGTTTTTT.

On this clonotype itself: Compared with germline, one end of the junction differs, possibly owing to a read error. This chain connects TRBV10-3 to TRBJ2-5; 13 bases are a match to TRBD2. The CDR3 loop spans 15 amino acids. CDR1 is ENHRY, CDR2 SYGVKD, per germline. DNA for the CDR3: TGTGCCATCAGTGGGACTAGCGGGGGTCAAGGGACCCAGTACTTC. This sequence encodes CAISGTSGGQGTQYF.

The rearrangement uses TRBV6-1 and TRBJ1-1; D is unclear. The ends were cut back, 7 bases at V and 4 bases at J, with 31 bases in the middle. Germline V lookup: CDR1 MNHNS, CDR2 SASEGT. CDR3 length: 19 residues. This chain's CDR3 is CASTELLNVGLGGGTEAFF. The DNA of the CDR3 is TGTGCCAGCACGGAACTCCTAAACGTCGGGCTGGGCGGTGGCACTGAAGCTTTCTTT.

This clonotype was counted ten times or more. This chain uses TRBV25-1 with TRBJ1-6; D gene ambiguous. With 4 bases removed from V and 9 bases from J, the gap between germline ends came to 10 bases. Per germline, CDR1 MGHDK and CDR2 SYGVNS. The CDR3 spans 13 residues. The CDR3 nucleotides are TGTGCCAGCAGTGTCACCTCGGGTTCACCCCTCCACTTT. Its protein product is CASSVTSGSPLHF.

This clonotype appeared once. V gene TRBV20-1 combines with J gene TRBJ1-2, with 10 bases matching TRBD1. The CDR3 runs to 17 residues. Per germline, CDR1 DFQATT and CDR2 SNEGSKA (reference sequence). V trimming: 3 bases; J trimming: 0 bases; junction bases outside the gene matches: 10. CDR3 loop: CSARKVPGTGANYGYTF. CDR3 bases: TGCAGTGCTAGGAAGGTCCCCGGGACAGGGGCTAACTATGGCTACACCTTC.